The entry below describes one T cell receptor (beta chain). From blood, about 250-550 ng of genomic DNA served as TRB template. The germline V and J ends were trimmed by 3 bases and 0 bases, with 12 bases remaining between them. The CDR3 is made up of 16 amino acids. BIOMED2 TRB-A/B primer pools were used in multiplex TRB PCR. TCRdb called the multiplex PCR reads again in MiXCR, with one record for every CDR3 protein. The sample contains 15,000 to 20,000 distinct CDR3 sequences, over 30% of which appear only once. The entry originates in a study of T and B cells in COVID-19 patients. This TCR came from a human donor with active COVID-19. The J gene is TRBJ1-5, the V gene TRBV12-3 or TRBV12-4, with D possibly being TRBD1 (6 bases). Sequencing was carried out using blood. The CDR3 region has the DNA TGTGCCAGCAGTTTCTATAGGGGGGATAGCAATCAGCCCCAGCATTTT. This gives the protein CASSFYRGDSNQPQHF.